Listed below are T cell receptor beta chains from one sample, sequenced in a study of graft-versus-host responses after intestinal transplantation. Their target antigens are unknown. Data came from immunoSEQ multiplex PCR; TCRdb stores just in-frame clones and leaves some out. This table holds roughly 28,000 clones, roughly 80% found once. The source was unstimulated CD4+ T cells sorted from spleen or lymph node cells, collected before intestinal transplant. These receptors all come from a human donor who received an intestinal transplant. Each CDR3 is given with its conserved first and last residue. The D gene is left open where the match is weak. Clone size is shown for a subset of rows, as once, few, many or a class of expanded clone.

TRBV9	NA	TRBJ1-1	NA	CASSLSTDGGAFF	TGTGCCAGCAGTCTTTCGACGGATGGCGGAGCTTTCTTT
TRBV6-5	NA	TRBJ2-4	TRBD2	CASCGGGIQYF	TGTGCCAGCTGCGGGGGAGGCATTCAGTACTTC
TRBV29-1	NA	TRBJ2-3	NA	CSVLTGTDTQYF	TGCAGCGTCCTGACAGGCACAGATACGCAGTATTTT
TRBV14	NA	TRBJ2-7	NA	CASSPIQGYEQYF	TGTGCCAGCAGCCCGATACAAGGCTACGAGCAGTACTTC
TRBV2	NA	TRBJ2-2	NA	CASSGRSGAGELFF	TGTGCCAGCAGTGGGAGATCAGGTGCCGGGGAGCTGTTTTTT
TRBV6-5	NA	TRBJ2-7	NA	CASSERGNLYEQYF	TGTGCCAGCAGTGAAAGGGGGAACCTCTACGAGCAGTACTTC
TRBV5-4	NA	TRBJ2-1	TRBD1	CASSIQTGSSYNEQFF	TGTGCCAGCAGCATACAGACAGGGAGCTCCTACAATGAGCAGTTCTTC
TRBV4-2	NA	TRBJ2-5	TRBD2	CASSQGRLAGETQYF	TGTGCCAGCAGCCAAGGCCGACTAGCAGGCGAGACCCAGTACTTC
TRBV28	NA	TRBJ2-7	NA	CASTQGPYEQYF	TGTGCCAGCACCCAGGGGCCTTATGAGCAGTACTTC
TRBV6-5	NA	TRBJ1-4	TRBD1	CASSVTGGAGEKLFF	TGTGCCAGCAGTGTTACAGGGGGCGCGGGTGAAAAACTGTTTTTT
TRBV18	NA	TRBJ1-5	NA	CASSQGRDQPQHF	TGTGCCAGCTCACAGGGTAGAGATCAGCCCCAGCATTTT
TRBV4-1	NA	TRBJ2-5	TRBD1	CASSQDPPGGAETQYF	TGCGCCAGCAGCCAAGATCCCCCAGGGGGCGCCGAGACCCAGTACTTC
TRBV11-2	NA	TRBJ2-5	TRBD2	CASSLDRLAVYF	TGTGCCAGCAGCTTAGATCGTCTAGCGGTGTACTTC
TRBV2	NA	TRBJ1-6	TRBD1	CASRDRTGGVSYNSPLHF	TGTGCCAGCAGGGATAGGACAGGGGGGGTCTCCTATAATTCACCCCTCCACTTT
TRBV2	NA	TRBJ1-2	NA	CASNRGSNYGYTF	TGTGCCAGCAATAGGGGTTCTAACTATGGCTACACCTTC
TRBV5-5	NA	TRBJ1-5	NA	CASSLEGYGNQPQHF	TGTGCCAGCAGCTTGGAGGGGTATGGCAATCAGCCCCAGCATTTT
TRBV14	NA	TRBJ2-1	NA	CASSPPQGRPGSSYNEQFF	TGTGCCAGCAGCCCTCCCCAGGGGCGGCCTGGGAGCTCCTACAATGAGCAGTTCTTC
TRBV28	NA	TRBJ2-1	NA	CASRSGVPYNEQFF	TGTGCCAGCAGATCAGGGGTTCCATACAATGAGCAGTTCTTC
TRBV5-6	NA	TRBJ1-4	TRBD1	CASSFDREGPEKLFF	TGTGCCAGCAGCTTCGACAGGGAGGGGCCTGAAAAACTGTTTTTT
TRBV28	NA	TRBJ2-5	TRBD1	CASSLDRVVETQYF	TGTGCCAGCAGTCTGGACAGGGTGGTGGAGACCCAGTACTTC
TRBV5-1	NA	TRBJ2-5	NA	CASSLKGTNIVQETQYF	TGCGCCAGCAGCTTGAAGGGTACGAACATAGTACAAGAGACCCAGTACTTC
TRBV28	NA	TRBJ2-2	NA	CASSLSIPGELFF	TGTGCCAGCAGTTTATCTATCCCCGGGGAGCTGTTTTTT
TRBV9	NA	TRBJ1-1	NA	CASSVFVGSEAFF	TGTGCCAGCAGCGTATTTGTGGGATCCGAAGCTTTCTTT
TRBV11-3	once	TRBJ1-1	NA	CASSLHLGETEAFF	TGTGCCAGCAGCTTACACTTGGGAGAGACTGAAGCTTTCTTT
TRBV7-9	NA	TRBJ2-7	TRBD1	CASSLGGRGTGGYEQYF	TGTGCCAGCAGCTTAGGGGGTAGGGGGACAGGTGGATACGAGCAGTACTTC
TRBV7-2	NA	TRBJ2-7	NA	CASSLWDRSYEQYF	TGTGCCAGCAGTTTGTGGGACCGGTCCTACGAGCAGTACTTC
TRBV6-1	NA	TRBJ1-6	NA	CASSVILGGSYNSPLHF	TGTGCCAGCAGTGTAATTCTGGGGGGCTCCTATAATTCACCCCTCCACTTT
TRBV7-3	NA	TRBJ2-1	TRBD2	CASSLAAGSYNEQFF	TGTGCCAGCAGCCTAGCGGCTGGCTCCTACAATGAGCAGTTCTTC